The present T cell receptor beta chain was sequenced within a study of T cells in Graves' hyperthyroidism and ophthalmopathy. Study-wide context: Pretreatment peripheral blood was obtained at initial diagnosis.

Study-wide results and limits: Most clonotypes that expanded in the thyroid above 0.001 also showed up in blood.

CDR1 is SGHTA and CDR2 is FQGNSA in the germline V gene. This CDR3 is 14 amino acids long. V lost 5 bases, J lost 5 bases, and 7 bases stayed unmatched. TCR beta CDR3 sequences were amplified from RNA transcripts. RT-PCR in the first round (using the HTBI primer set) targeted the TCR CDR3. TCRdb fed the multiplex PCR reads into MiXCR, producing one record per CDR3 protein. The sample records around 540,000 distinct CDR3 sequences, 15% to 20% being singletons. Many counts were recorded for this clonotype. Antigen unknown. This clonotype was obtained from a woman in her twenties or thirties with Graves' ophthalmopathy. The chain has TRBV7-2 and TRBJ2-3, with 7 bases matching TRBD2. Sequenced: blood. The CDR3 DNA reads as TGTGCCAGCAGCCTTGGGGGGGGAGGAGATACGCAGTATTTT. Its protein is CASSLGGGGDTQYF.